This T cell receptor (beta chain) was sequenced in a study of cytomegalovirus exposure and HLA in healthy donors. Study-wide results and caveats: A later analysis reportedly found that, within productive TCRs, an Asian-associated ancestry cluster had fewer N-insertions than the mean observed across the roughly 700 donors.

For this clone: Its antigen remains unknown.

CDR3 size: 15 residues. CDR1 and CDR2 from the germline V gene are LGHNA and YSLEER. The V segment lost 1 base and the J segment 10 bases; nucleotides outside the gene matches: 8. PCR employed 60 Vbeta and 13 Jbeta primers. In the authors' methods: Later analysis identified 80 million to 90 million unique TCR beta chains, approximately 11 million shared. The method was immunoSEQ multiplex PCR; TCRdb's version includes in-frame clones alone and lacks a portion of them. Clone size and the V and J calls come from that table; the DNA yielded D and trimming. The sample shows about 160,000 clones, around 80% of them seen only once.

The clonotype was recovered from a woman between 50 and 59 years old in good health and CMV-seropositive. V is TRBV4-3 and J is TRBJ2-1, with 9 bases that match TRBD2. The sample taken for sequencing was PBMCs. CDR3 protein: CASSQGIAGVGEQFF. The CDR3 nucleotides are TGCGCCAGCAGCCAAGGAATAGCGGGAGTAGGGGAGCAGTTCTTC.